These T cell receptor beta chains were read from a single sample in a study of T cell responses to AZD1222 COVID-19 vaccine. Here immunoSEQ multiplex PCR was the method, and the copy in TCRdb shows in-frame clones only, minus some. Of approximately 150,000 clones listed, 91% are singletons. The source was peripheral blood, collected 28 days after the second AZD1222 dose. These receptors originate from an adult who received the AZD1222 COVID-19 vaccine. Each CDR3 is given with its conserved first and last residue. D genes are given only for firm matches. Clone size is given for some rows only: seen once, a few or many times, or a class if the clone is expanded.

J,size,D,V,DNA,CDR3
TRBJ2-1,-,TRBD2,TRBV11-3,TGTGCCAGCAGCTCGGCCGGACTAGCGGGACAGTTCTTC,CASSSAGLAGQFF
TRBJ2-7,-,-,TRBV5-1,TGCGCCAGCAGCCAAATCGTGGGTTCCTACGAGCAGTACTTC,CASSQIVGSYEQYF
TRBJ1-2,-,-,TRBV6-5,TGTGCCAGCAGTTTACAGGGCACCAATGGCTACACCTTC,CASSLQGTNGYTF
TRBJ2-1,-,-,TRBV5-6,TGTGCCAGCAGTCCTCAAATTACCTACAATGAGCAGTTCTTC,CASSPQITYNEQFF
TRBJ2-7,-,TRBD2,TRBV4-1,TGCGCCAGCAGCCAAGTTTCGGCGGGAGGCTACGAGCAGTACTTC,CASSQVSAGGYEQYF
TRBJ1-1,-,-,TRBV14,TGTGCCAGCAGCCACCCGTCCAGGGGGAACACTGAAGCTTTCTTT,CASSHPSRGNTEAFF
TRBJ2-7,-,-,TRBV5-1,TGCGCCAGCAGCCCAAGGACAGCTAGCTCCTACGAGCAGTACTTC,CASSPRTASSYEQYF
TRBJ1-1,-,-,TRBV5-1,TGCGCCAGCAGCTCCCCGGGACGGATGAACACTGAAGCTTTCTTT,CASSSPGRMNTEAFF
TRBJ1-1,-,-,TRBV27,TGTGCCAGCAGGGACGGGAACACTGAAGCTTTCTTT,CASRDGNTEAFF
TRBJ2-7,-,-,TRBV6-5,TGTGCCAGCAGTTCCACCCCAGGAGCCCAGTACTTC,CASSSTPGAQYF
TRBJ1-1,-,-,TRBV3-1/TRBV3-2,TGTGCCAGCAGCCAATTTCAGGGAAACACTGAAGCTTTCTTT,CASSQFQGNTEAFF
TRBJ2-5,-,TRBD2,TRBV11-3,TGTGCCAGCAGCTTACCTGGACTAGCGGGAGGACTCCAAGAGACCCAGTACTTC,CASSLPGLAGGLQETQYF
TRBJ2-2,-,-,TRBV9,TGTGCCAGCAGCGTGGAATGGACGGCGAACACCGGGGAGCTGTTTTTT,CASSVEWTANTGELFF
TRBJ2-1,-,TRBD2,TRBV27,TGTGCCAGCCTACGAGTTAGCGGGAGTTGGGGCAATGAGCAGTTCTTC,CASLRVSGSWGNEQFF
TRBJ2-2,-,TRBD1,TRBV27,TGTGCCAGCAGTTTCAGGGGGCGGAGCGGGGAGCTGTTTTTT,CASSFRGRSGELFF
TRBJ2-3,few,-,TRBV27,TGTGCCAGCAGTTTTGAGGAGTCCCCCCTTAGCACAGATACGCAGTATTTT,CASSFEESPLSTDTQYF
TRBJ2-1,-,-,TRBV11-3,TGTGCCAGCAGCTTAGATCGGCGTGACAATGAGCAGTTCTTC,CASSLDRRDNEQFF
TRBJ1-4,-,-,TRBV6-1,TGTGCCAGCAGTGAAGCGCTTCGTGAAAAACTGTTTTTT,CASSEALREKLFF
TRBJ1-6,-,-,TRBV3-1/TRBV3-2,TGTGCCAGCAGCAGATGGACGTCTCGAGCGACACCCCTCCACTTT,CASSRWTSRATPLHF
TRBJ1-2,-,TRBD1,TRBV3-1/TRBV3-2,TGTGCCAGCAGCCCCAGGTTGACAGGGGGCGCGGGGGGGTATGGCTACACCTTC,CASSPRLTGGAGGYGYTF
TRBJ1-5,once,-,TRBV6-5,TGTGCCAGCACCAGATCGGACAGCTACAATCAGCCCCAGCATTTT,CASTRSDSYNQPQHF
TRBJ1-1,-,-,TRBV5-6,TGTGCCAGCAGCCCTTGGTCAGTCGGGACCGGACATGGTGGGGCTTTCTTT,CASSPWSVGTGHGGAFF
TRBJ2-7,once,-,TRBV10-1,TGCGCCAGCAGTGACCCCAGCGGGCAAAACTACGAGCAGTACTTC,CASSDPSGQNYEQYF
TRBJ2-2,-,-,TRBV19,TGTGCCAGTAAAAATTGGGGGGCAGACACCGGGGAGCTGTTTTTT,CASKNWGADTGELFF
TRBJ2-7,-,TRBD1,TRBV18,TGTGCCAGCTCACTCGGACAGGGCGCCTACGAGCAGTACTTC,CASSLGQGAYEQYF
TRBJ2-3,-,-,TRBV5-1,TGCGCCAGCAGCTTGCGCGGGGGCCGAGGAGATACGCAGTATTTT,CASSLRGGRGDTQYF
TRBJ1-2,-,-,TRBV6-5,TGTGCCAGCAGCCCCGGGACTTATGGCTACACCTTC,CASSPGTYGYTF
TRBJ2-1,-,-,TRBV12-5,TGTGCTAGTGGTCCCCCCCGACGGGCCGAGGAGCAGTTCTTC,CASGPPRRAEEQFF
TRBJ2-3,-,TRBD2,TRBV7-3,TGTGCCAGCAGCCGGGAGGGAGGTGGAGATACGCAGTATTTT,CASSREGGGDTQYF
TRBJ2-5,once,-,TRBV21-1,TGTGCCAGCAGCACTTGGACGGAAGAGACCCAGTACTTC,CASSTWTEETQYF
TRBJ1-2,-,TRBD1,TRBV6-5,TGTGCCAGTTCGTCCGGGACAGGACACTATGGCTACACCTTC,CASSSGTGHYGYTF
TRBJ1-5,-,-,TRBV27,TGTGCCAGCAGTTTATATGGAGGTAGCAATCAGCCCCAGCATTTT,CASSLYGGSNQPQHF
TRBJ1-1,-,-,TRBV5-1,TGCGCCAGCAGGCAGTCGATGAACACTGAAGCTTTCTTT,CASRQSMNTEAFF
TRBJ2-7,-,TRBD2,TRBV13,TGTGCCAGCAGCATCAACGGCTGGAGGCTGGGGGGGGACGGCTACGAGCAGTACTTC,CASSINGWRLGGDGYEQYF
TRBJ1-2,once,-,TRBV18,TGTGCCAGCTCACCACGGGACGGTGGCTACACCTTC,CASSPRDGGYTF
TRBJ1-6,-,TRBD1,TRBV10-3,TGTGCCATCAGTGCCCCGGGACAGGGAAAAAACTCCTATAATTCACCCCTCCACTTT,CAISAPGQGKNSYNSPLHF
TRBJ2-1,-,-,TRBV29-1,TGCAGCGCAAAACAGGACAATGAGCAGTTCTTC,CSAKQDNEQFF
TRBJ2-2,-,-,TRBV11-3,TGTGCCAGCAGCCTATCCGGGACTTCTCCCGGGGAGCTGTTTTTT,CASSLSGTSPGELFF
TRBJ1-1,-,-,TRBV6-5,TGTGCCATAAGGAAAATGAACACTGAAGCTTTCTTT,CAIRKMNTEAFF
TRBJ2-3,-,-,TRBV9,TGTGCCAGCAGCGTAGAGGTCGGTTTTACAGATACGCAGTATTTT,CASSVEVGFTDTQYF
TRBJ2-5,-,-,TRBV13,TGTGCCAGCAGCTTAGGCTTCCCGAGGGGACCACAAGAGACCCAGTACTTC,CASSLGFPRGPQETQYF
TRBJ2-5,-,TRBD1,TRBV4-1,TGCGCCAGCAGCCAACCAAGGGACAGACGAAAAGAGACCCAGTACTTC,CASSQPRDRRKETQYF
TRBJ1-5,-,-,TRBV4-1,TGCGCCAGCAGCCAAGATGGGCAGAGCAGCAATCAGCCCCAGCATTTT,CASSQDGQSSNQPQHF
TRBJ2-1,-,-,TRBV28,TGTGCCAGCAGTTTTGGTCCCAGAAGGGACACTGAGCAGTTCTTC,CASSFGPRRDTEQFF
TRBJ1-2,once,TRBD1,TRBV6-5,TGTGCCAGCAGACGTCAGGGGGTAAGGGGCTACACCTTC,CASRRQGVRGYTF
TRBJ2-2,once,-,TRBV18,TGTGCCAGCTCACCATCGGCTGTATATGCGGGCACCGGGGAGCTGTTTTTT,CASSPSAVYAGTGELFF
TRBJ2-2,-,TRBD2,TRBV19,TGTGCCAGTAGGGAAAGACTAGCGGGGGGCCCGAACACCGGGGAGCTGTTTTTT,CASRERLAGGPNTGELFF
TRBJ2-7,-,-,TRBV28,TGTGCCAGCAGTGGGGCGGAGTCCTACGAGCAGTACTTC,CASSGAESYEQYF
TRBJ2-7,-,-,TRBV7-2,TGTGCCAGCAGCCCTATGGATGAGCAGTACTTC,CASSPMDEQYF
TRBJ1-1,-,-,TRBV12-2,TGTGCAAGATCAGTCAGGACGATTACTTTCATGAACACTGAAGCTTTCTTT,CARSVRTITFMNTEAFF
TRBJ1-1,-,TRBD1,TRBV14,TGTGCCAGCAGCCAAATGAGGGGGCAGGGCGGCACTGAAGCTTTCTTT,CASSQMRGQGGTEAFF
TRBJ2-6,-,-,TRBV11-3,TGTGCCAGCAGGGAAGGGGCTCTCTCTGGGGCCAACGTCCTGACTTTC,CASREGALSGANVLTF
TRBJ1-5,once,TRBD1,TRBV19,TGTGCCAGTAGTAAATTACAGGGGGAGAGTGCGCCCCAGCATTTT,CASSKLQGESAPQHF
TRBJ2-3,-,-,TRBV5-1,TGCGCCAGCAGCCAGGGGTTGAGGGGAGATACGCAGTATTTT,CASSQGLRGDTQYF
TRBJ1-4,-,TRBD1,TRBV5-6,TGTGCCAGCAGCTTCGGGACAGAAGATGAAAAACTGTTTTTT,CASSFGTEDEKLFF
TRBJ2-5,-,-,TRBV7-9,TGTGCCAGCAGCTTAGCAGGGGGAGAGACCCAGTACTTC,CASSLAGGETQYF
TRBJ1-5,-,-,TRBV7-9,TGTGCCAGCAGCTTAGCGTCGCGCAATCAGCCCCAGCATTTT,CASSLASRNQPQHF
TRBJ1-1,-,-,TRBV5-1,TGCGCCAGCAGCTTGGAGTCCCTACTGAACACTGAAGCTTTCTTT,CASSLESLLNTEAFF
TRBJ2-7,-,TRBD2,TRBV2,TGTGCCAGCCGCGGGAGCTTTTACGAGCAGTACTTC,CASRGSFYEQYF